The clone carrying this T cell receptor beta chain was observed once. Its antigen is as yet unknown. The CDR3 covers 15 residues. The ends were cut back, 4 bases at V and 8 bases at J, with 15 bases in the middle. Germline values: CDR1 KGHSH, CDR2 LQKENI. Using immunoSEQ multiplex PCR, the repertoire was profiled, and TCRdb retains in-frame clones only, with some absent. Of 150,000 to 200,000 clones in the sample, about 90% were seen once. These data belong to a study of T cell responses to AZD1222 COVID-19 vaccine. Study details: Second-dose intervals near 4 or 12 weeks were combined. Study results and limitations: Clonal diversity was possibly underestimated, and white British individuals and females predominated among donors. Reportedly, nearly half the spike-specific TCRs target unmutated variant regions. Just a handful of people given AZD1222 tested seropositive at baseline.

The source was peripheral blood, collected on day 0 of AZD1222 vaccination. The TCR sequence derives from an adult in good health. This chain uses TRBV18 with TRBJ1-6; D remains unclear. The chain's CDR3 is CASSLSGWSHSPLHF. CDR3 bases: TGTGCCAGCTCACTTTCGGGGTGGAGCCATTCACCCCTCCACTTT.